Following are 9 T cell receptor beta chains from one sample sequenced in a study of blood T cells in healthy people across ages. Combining a sample-barcoded 5' primer with a J-beta primer mix, a second PCR ran for roughly 7 to 12 cycles. From the 5' RACE reads, TCRdb called clonotypes with MiXCR, one entry per CDR3 protein. The sample shows about a million distinct CDR3 sequences, roughly 50% of them seen only once. Sequencing input: blood. The receptors were sampled from a man aged 25 to 45 in good health.

The chain is built from TRBV7-9 and TRBJ2-7; the match to TRBD1 covers 7 bases. V trimming: 6 bases; J trimming: 7 bases; junction bases outside the gene matches: 9. The CDR3 has 13 residues. Looked up from germline, CDR1 is SEHNR and CDR2 is FQNEAQ (reference sequence). The CDR3 sequence is CASRNYRGEEQYF. The CDR3 nucleotides are TGTGCCAGCAGAAACTACAGGGGAGAAGAGCAGTACTTC.

The gene calls are TRBV20-1 and TRBJ2-5; D uncertain. The CDR3 has 11 residues. Trimming took off 6 bases at V and 11 bases at J, with 16 bases between the two ends. Germline V gives CDR1 DFQATT, CDR2 SNEGSKA (reference sequence). The CDR3 DNA reads TGCAGTGCAGCCGATCCCAATGAGCAGTACTTC. As protein: CSAADPNEQYF.

This clonotype was seen only a few times. V is TRBV4-2 and J is TRBJ2-3; TRBD2 matches at 9 bases. CDR1 is LGHNA, CDR2 YNFKEQ, per germline. V lost 1 base and J lost 7; bases outside the gene matches: 9. CDR3 length equals 16 residues. The CDR3: CASSQVTAGGRNTQYF. The CDR3 bases are TGTGCCAGCAGCCAAGTCACCGCGGGGGGGCGCAATACGCAGTATTTT.

V and J are TRBV9 and TRBJ2-3; 7 nucleotides match TRBD2. V gave up 0 bases and J gave up 1 base; unmatched junction bases: 11. CDR3 length: 18 residues. Germline values: CDR1 SGDLS, CDR2 YYNGEE. The CDR3 nucleotides read TGTGCCAGCAGCGTAGCGGTTAGCGGGCGGTACGGCACAGATACGCAGTATTTT. Translating gives CASSVAVSGRYGTDTQYF.

This clonotype has a handful of counts. The V call is TRBV20-1, the J call TRBJ2-7; the match to TRBD2 covers 7 bases. V gave up 7 bases and J gave up 0 bases; unmatched junction bases: 12. The CDR3 consists of 15 residues. Germline values: CDR1 DFQATT, CDR2 SNEGSKA (reference sequence). This chain's CDR3 is CSGSDRRGYSYEQYF. The CDR3 DNA follows: TGCAGTGGTTCGGACCGGCGGGGGTACTCCTACGAGCAGTACTTC.

V and J are TRBV18 and TRBJ2-5; 7 bases align to TRBD2. The J call is in doubt because the DNA end fits TRBJ2-1 better. Germline assignment: CDR1 KGHSH and CDR2 LQKENI. CDR3 length equals 14 residues. The CDR3 DNA follows: TGTGCCAGCTCACCACTTCCGGGGGGAGAGACCCAGTTCTTC. Translated, it gives CASSPLPGGETQFF.

There are a few counts of this clonotype. The rearrangement uses TRBV5-1 and TRBJ2-1; 13 bases fit TRBD2. V was clipped by 4 bases and J by 5 bases; unmatched bases: 9. The length of the CDR3 is 17 residues. Germline CDR1 is SGHRS and CDR2 is YFSETQ. Here the CDR3 reads CASSRTSGGAVDNEQFF. DNA for the CDR3: TGCGCCAGCAGCCGCACTAGCGGGGGGGCCGTAGACAATGAGCAGTTCTTC.

This clonotype was counted only a few times. The rearrangement links TRBV7-2 to TRBJ1-5, with D perhaps TRBD1 (5 bases). The germline V gene encodes CDR1 SGHTA and CDR2 FQGNSA. The V gene lost 11 bases and the J gene lost 1 base, with 18 bases spanning the gap. This CDR3 is 15 amino acids long. CDR3 in amino acids: CARAIWGTSNQPQHF. CDR3 DNA sequence: TGTGCCCGGGCTATTTGGGGGACGAGCAATCAGCCCCAGCATTTT.

The rearrangement joins TRBV5-4 to TRBJ1-4, with TRBD1 as a possible D gene (5 bases). The CDR3 contains 14 residues. The V gene lost 3 bases and the J gene lost 7 bases, with 13 bases spanning the gap. Germline assignment: CDR1 SGHNT and CDR2 YYREEE (reference sequence). In DNA form, the CDR3 reads TGTGCCAGCAGCTCCGGGACCCAGTCTGAAAAACTGTTTTTT. It specifies CASSSGTQSEKLFF.